Below, one T cell receptor (beta chain) is given with its context. Germline V gene sequence: CDR1 PRHDT, CDR2 FYEKMQ (reference sequence). Trimming cost V 5 bases and J 5 bases; bases outside gene matches: 6. This CDR3 region has 14 residues. The source of the sample is a study of blood T cell repertoires in COVID-19. Study-wide context: Material from acute and convalescent COVID-19 was sourced from the United States, Italy and Spain. Nucleic acid was either cDNA or gDNA, and it came from T cells, B-cell-depleted T cells, or PBMCs.

Original processing notes: Estimates of nucleated cell counts were drawn from the amplification of reference gene primers. TCRdb keeps only in-frame clones here, not all; method: immunoSEQ multiplex PCR. V and J calls plus clone size are reproduced from that table; the DNA served to infer D and trimming. The table lists about 240,000 clones, more than 70% of them singletons. Sequenced input: peripheral blood. The chain carries TRBV13 and TRBJ2-3, with TRBD2 matching 8 bases. The clonotype comes from a woman between 35 and 50 years old who had recovered from COVID-19. This CDR3 reads CASSRSGGVDTQYF. The CDR3 coding sequence is TGTGCCAGCAGCCGCTCGGGGGGGGTAGATACGCAGTATTTT.